This TCR beta chain was recorded in a study of blood T cell repertoires in COVID-19. Study summary: Researchers got acute and convalescent COVID-19 samples from the United States, Italy and Spain. PBMCs, B-cell-depleted T cells, or T cells were the source of the cDNA or gDNA that made up the material.

Looked up from germline, CDR1 is SGDLS and CDR2 is YYNGEE. The CDR3 length is 14 residues. V lost 2 bases, J lost 8 bases, and 9 bases stayed unmatched. TCRdb keeps only in-frame clones here, not all; method: immunoSEQ multiplex PCR. Of about 240,000 clones in the sample, roughly 83% are singletons; the top ten hold 9.6%. Material for sequencing was peripheral blood. The chain uses TRBV9 and TRBJ1-1; TRBD1 matches at 7 bases. The clonotype was recovered from a woman at least 80 years old with acute or convalescent COVID-19. CDR3 bases: TGTGCCAGCAGCGTCACGGGACAGACAACCGAAGCTTTCTTT. Its translation: CASSVTGQTTEAFF.